The clone carrying this T cell receptor beta chain was recorded once. This entry comes from a study of blood T cell repertoires in COVID-19. About the research overall: Some COVID-19 samples were acute and others convalescent; all came from the United States, Italy and Spain. PBMCs, B-cell-depleted T cells, or T cells provided the cDNA or gDNA that made up the material.

In the original analysis: From reference gene primer amplification, estimates of nucleated cell counts were derived. This table comes from immunoSEQ multiplex PCR, and its TCRdb copy is limited to in-frame clones, with some not included. The DNA was the basis for D and trimming; V, J and clone size are from that table. The table lists 200,000 to 300,000 clones, roughly 84% of them singletons. J gave up 4 bases and V 5 bases, and 6 bases lay outside the gene matches. Per germline, CDR1 MGHDK and CDR2 SYGVNS. The CDR3 has 14 amino acids. The receptor comes from a human donor in a cohort sampled during active COVID-19. The sequencing input was peripheral blood. The gene calls are TRBV25-1 and TRBJ1-2; 8 bases match TRBD1. CDR3 amino acids: CASSKSGTGYGYTF. In nucleotides, the CDR3 is TGTGCCAGCAGTAAAAGCGGGACAGGCTATGGCTACACCTTC.